Each of the 28 T cell receptor beta chains below was sequenced from the same sample in a study of blood T cells in healthy people across ages. Primed by a sample-barcoded 5' primer and a J-beta primer mix, a second PCR proceeded for 7 to 11 cycles. MiXCR, applied by TCRdb to the 5' RACE reads, yields one record per CDR3 protein. The sample lists roughly 1.6 million distinct CDR3 sequences; roughly 32% were seen once. Input material: blood. These receptors all come from a woman in her twenties or thirties in good health.

The chain carries TRBV12-3 or TRBV12-4 and TRBJ2-2; the match to TRBD2 covers 9 bases. The J segment lost 5 bases and the V segment lost 5 bases, leaving 9 bases of the junction unmatched. CDR3 size: 16 residues. The CDR3 is CASSPPLAGITGELFF. DNA of the CDR3: TGTGCCAGCAGTCCCCCTCTAGCGGGAATAACCGGGGAGCTGTTTTTT.

This clonotype was picked up a small number of times. The chain joins TRBV29-1 to TRBJ1-1; TRBD1 is a possible D gene (5 bases). The CDR3 totals 15 residues. CDR1 and CDR2 from the germline V gene are SQVTM and ANQGSEA. Trimming removed 4 bases at V and 0 bases at J, with 15 bases between. This CDR3 is CSVVVAGGVNTEAFF. CDR3 bases: TGCAGCGTTGTAGTGGCCGGGGGAGTGAACACTGAAGCTTTCTTT. The full variable domain, its missing parts supplied by reference TRBV29-1 and TRBJ1-1, is SAVISQKPSRDICQRGTSLTIQCQVDSQVTMMFWYRQQPGQSLTLIATANQGSEATYESGFVIDKFPISRPNLTFSTLTVSNMSPEDSSIYLCSVVVAGGVNTEAFFGQGTRLTVV.

This clonotype has a count of ten or more. The CDR3 is CASSFAGTRGNEQYF. CDR3 nucleotide sequence: TGTGCCAGCAGCTTCGCAGGGACCCGAGGGAACGAGCAGTACTTC. J is TRBJ2-7 and V is TRBV7-2; D may correspond to TRBD1 or TRBD2 (5 bases each). CDR1 SGHTA and CDR2 FQGNSA come from the germline V gene. The CDR3 covers 15 residues. The V and J ends lost 3 bases and 5 bases respectively, with 17 bases between them.

Details on this clonotype: Possible read error: a much larger clone is one base away. The V call is TRBV29-1, the J call TRBJ2-1; 9 bases match TRBD2. The junction had 10 bases not matched to a gene; V was cut back by 5 bases and J by 8 bases. The CDR3 contains 14 residues. Germline assignment: CDR1 SQVTM and CDR2 ANQGSEA. The DNA for the CDR3 is TGCAGCGTTCCTGGACTAGCGTCTTACGATGAGCAGTTCTTC. Translation: CSVPGLASYDEQFF.

The chain carries TRBV10-2 and TRBJ2-7, with a tentative D call TRBD1 (5 bases). V lost 6 bases, J lost 0 bases, and 9 bases lay in between. CDR1 is WSHSY and CDR2 is SAAADI in the germline V gene. The CDR3 totals 13 residues. The CDR3 sequence is CASRDGASYEQYF. The CDR3 DNA follows: TGCGCCAGCAGAGATGGGGCCTCCTACGAGCAGTACTTC.

This clonotype came up a few times. This chain joins TRBV9 and TRBJ1-1; D remains unclear. The V and J ends lost 1 base and 10 bases respectively, with 14 bases between them. The CDR3 runs 13 residues. CDR1 and CDR2 from the germline V gene are SGDLS and YYNGEE. The DNA of the CDR3 is TGTGCCAGCAGCGTAAAACCCGAGGGATCAGCTTTCTTT. Its translation: CASSVKPEGSAFF.

This clonotype was found a few times. The chain joins TRBV11-1 to TRBJ2-4, with D possibly TRBD2 on 6 matching bases. The CDR3 has 13 amino acids. V lost 8 bases, J lost 7 bases, and 15 bases lay in between. Germline V gene sequence: CDR1 SGHAT, CDR2 FQDESV (reference sequence). In nucleotides, the CDR3 is TGTGCCAGCGGAGGAGGCGGGATCAACATTCAGTACTTC. Amino acids: CASGGGGINIQYF.

This clonotype occurred a few times. The V gene is TRBV20-1, the J gene TRBJ1-1; D is undetermined. CDR1 and CDR2 from the germline V gene are DFQATT and SNEGSKA (reference sequence). CDR3 length: 14 amino acids. The V gene lost 8 bases and the J gene lost 1 base, with 17 bases spanning the gap. The CDR3 bases are TGCAGTCCGATGTCAACATTGGAGAACACTGAAGCTTTCTTT. It codes for CSPMSTLENTEAFF.

The V gene is TRBV7-2, the J gene TRBJ2-7; TRBD1 agrees at 7 bases. Germline values: CDR1 SGHTA, CDR2 FQGNSA. The CDR3 is made up of 16 amino acids. V dropped 5 bases and J dropped 1; count of bases not matched to a gene: 11. The CDR3: CASSPGTAYPSYEQYF. CDR3 in DNA: TGTGCCAGCAGCCCCGGGACAGCTTATCCATCCTACGAGCAGTACTTC.

This clonotype showed up just a few times. The chain uses TRBV2 and TRBJ2-5, with D uncertain. CDR1 and CDR2 from the germline V gene are SNHLY and FYNNEI. This CDR3 region has 13 residues. With 3 bases removed from V and 3 bases from J, the gap between germline ends came to 8 bases. The CDR3 region has the DNA TGTGCCAGCAGTGAGCAGGTGGAAGAGACCCAGTACTTC. Its protein is CASSEQVEETQYF.

The rearrangement joins TRBV4-1 to TRBJ2-1, with D possibly TRBD2 on 5 matching bases. The ends were cut back, 8 bases at V and 10 bases at J, with 24 bases in the middle. The CDR3 covers 15 residues. Germline V gives CDR1 MGHRA, CDR2 YSYEKL. The CDR3 DNA follows: TGCGCCAGCCGACCCTCCAGAGCGGAAGACTACGAGCAGTTCTTC. Translated, it gives CASRPSRAEDYEQFF.

The J gene is TRBJ1-5, the V gene TRBV27, with TRBD1 matching over 7 bases. Trimming took 4 bases from V and 0 from J; bases not matched to a gene: 6. Germline V gives CDR1 MNHEY, CDR2 SMNVEV (reference sequence). The CDR3 totals 16 residues. This CDR3 is CASSSLGQNSNQPQHF. CDR3 nucleotide sequence: TGTGCCAGCAGTTCCTTGGGACAGAATAGCAATCAGCCCCAGCATTTT.

The chain carries TRBV9 and TRBJ2-2; TRBD2 matches at 9 bases. CDR1 and CDR2 from the germline V gene are SGDLS and YYNGEE. This CDR3 is 19 amino acids long. Trimming cost V 0 bases and J 0 bases; bases outside gene matches: 9. The CDR3 reads CASSVGASGMFANTGELFF. In nucleotides, the CDR3 is TGTGCCAGCAGCGTAGGGGCTAGCGGGATGTTCGCGAACACCGGGGAGCTGTTTTTT.

Of note for this clonotype: This may be a read error: a much more frequent sequence differs by one nucleotide. The chain combines TRBV5-1 with TRBJ1-4; D might be TRBD1 (6 bases). CDR1 is SGHRS, CDR2 YFSETQ, per germline. This CDR3 is 14 amino acids long. The CDR3 is CACSLMPGDEKLFF. For the CDR3, the DNA is TGCGCCTGCAGCTTGATGCCAGGGGATGAAAAACTGTTTTTT.

The chain links TRBV10-3 to TRBJ1-5; no clear D gene. Looked up from germline, CDR1 is ENHRY and CDR2 is SYGVKD. The CDR3 is made up of 13 amino acids. V lost 11 bases and J 5 bases, leaving 16 bases between the germline ends. The CDR3, as DNA: TGTGCCGCTAAGGACGGGCCCTATCAGCCCCAGCATTTT. Amino acids: CAAKDGPYQPQHF.

The rearrangement joins TRBV7-7 to TRBJ2-1, with 8 bases that match TRBD1. The V gene's germline CDR1 is SSHAT and CDR2 FNYEAQ (reference sequence). V dropped 4 bases and J dropped 7; count of bases not matched to a gene: 6. CDR3 length: 14 amino acids. CDR3 in amino acids: CASSSRDRSNEQFF. The CDR3 bases are TGTGCCAGCAGCTCCCGGGACAGGAGTAATGAGCAGTTCTTC.

As regards this clonotype: A read error may produce the germline difference seen at one junction end. V is TRBV27 and J is TRBJ2-3; D is unresolved. CDR3 length: 13 residues. Germline values: CDR1 MNHEY, CDR2 SMNVEV (reference sequence). DNA for the CDR3: TGTGTCAGCAGTTTAGTCTCGTGGGATACGCAGTATTTT. It yields the protein CVSSLVSWDTQYF.

This clonotype was counted only a few times. The CDR3 sequence: CASSYVSPGETQYF. DNA of the CDR3: TGTGCCAGCAGTTATGTCAGCCCGGGGGAGACCCAGTACTTC. V and J are TRBV6-6 and TRBJ2-5, with a tentative D call TRBD2 (5 bases). V dropped 3 bases and J dropped 5 bases, with 13 bases sitting between them. Germline-derived CDR1 and CDR2 are MNHNY and SVGAGI (reference sequence). The CDR3 extends over 14 amino acids.

This clonotype was detected a few times. This rearrangement joins TRBV20-1 to TRBJ2-1; 8 bases are shared with TRBD2. Trimming took 5 bases from V and 1 from J; bases not matched to a gene: 4. Germline lookup yields CDR1 DFQATT and CDR2 SNEGSKA (reference sequence). The CDR3 has 14 amino acids. This CDR3 reads CSAWTSMSYNEQFF. The CDR3 coding sequence is TGCAGTGCTTGGACTAGCATGTCCTACAATGAGCAGTTCTTC.

The chain couples TRBV28 to TRBJ2-7; 7 bases are shared with TRBD2. The ends lost 2 bases at V and 3 bases at J; junction bases unmatched: 4. The CDR3 contains 14 residues. Germline lookup yields CDR1 MDHEN and CDR2 SYDVKM. The CDR3 sequence is CASSLGWGGYEQYF. The DNA of the CDR3 is TGTGCCAGCAGTTTAGGGTGGGGGGGCTACGAGCAGTACTTC.

V gene TRBV7-6 combines with J gene TRBJ2-2, with TRBD2 matching 8 bases. This CDR3 contains 17 residues. The germline gives CDR1 SGHVS, CDR2 FNYEAQ. J lost 0 bases, V lost 4 bases, and 7 bases had no gene match. The CDR3 loop is CASSSYSGRANTGELFF. The CDR3 nucleotides are TGTGCCAGCAGCTCGTATTCCGGGAGGGCGAACACCGGGGAGCTGTTTTTT. The variable domain in full, completed from reference TRBV7-6 and TRBJ2-2, reads GAGVSQSPRYKVTKRGQDVALRCDPISGHVSLYWYRQALGQGPEFLTYFNYEAQQDKSGLPNDRFSAERPEGSISTLTIQRTEQRDSAMYRCASSSYSGRANTGELFFGEGSRLTVL.

Points on this clonotype: A read error is possible here, since a much larger clone lies one base away. This sequence joins TRBV25-1 and TRBJ2-7, with D perhaps TRBD1 (5 bases). The V gene lost 7 bases and the J gene lost 3 bases, with 10 bases spanning the gap. Per germline, CDR1 MGHDK and CDR2 SYGVNS. The length of the CDR3 is 12 residues. The DNA of the CDR3 is TGTGCCAGCAATAAGACAGACTACGAGCAGTACTTC. Translating gives CASNKTDYEQYF.

Here the CDR3 DNA reads TGTGCCTGGAGTTCGGAGACAGGGGACTACAATGAGCAGTTCTTC. This codes for CAWSSETGDYNEQFF. The rearrangement joins TRBV30 to TRBJ2-1; 8 positions agree with TRBD1. The V gene's germline CDR1 is GTSNPN and CDR2 SVGIG (reference sequence). V lost 2 bases and J lost 3; bases outside the gene matches: 6. The CDR3 has 15 amino acids.

At least ten counts were recorded for this clonotype. The chain uses TRBV29-1 and TRBJ2-1; 11 nucleotides match TRBD2. The CDR3 loop spans 15 amino acids. V shed 5 bases, J shed 6 bases, and the junction held 9 bases outside the gene matches. Germline lookup yields CDR1 SQVTM and CDR2 ANQGSEA. The CDR3 loop is CSVSVGTSGSNEQFF. CDR3 nucleotides: TGCAGCGTTTCCGTGGGGACTAGCGGTTCCAATGAGCAGTTCTTC.

This clonotype was seen many times. At one boundary the junction diverges from the germline segment, which might be a read error. The chain recombines TRBV5-1 with TRBJ2-1; tentatively, D is TRBD1 or TRBD2 (5 bases each). The CDR3 contains 14 residues. Germline CDR1 and CDR2: SGHRS and YFSETQ. DNA of the CDR3: TGTGCCAGCAGCTTAGGCCTAGAGGGGCATGAGCAGTTCTTC. As protein: CASSLGLEGHEQFF.

This clonotype has ten or more counts. The genes are TRBV4-2 and TRBJ2-5; TRBD2 matches at 9 bases. There are 16 residues in the CDR3. Germline V gene lookup returns CDR1 LGHNA and CDR2 YNFKEQ. The trim removed 0 bases at V and 5 bases at J, leaving 7 bases unmatched. The CDR3 DNA reads as TGTGCCAGCAGCCAAGAAGGCGGGGGGGCCCGGGAGACCCAGTACTTC. This codes for CASSQEGGGARETQYF.

The rearrangement links TRBV20-1 to TRBJ2-7, with 10 positions matching TRBD1. Losses at the gene ends were 5 bases for V and 8 bases for J; bases not matched to a gene: 9. The length of the CDR3 is 13 residues. Looked up from germline, CDR1 is DFQATT and CDR2 is SNEGSKA (reference sequence). CDR3 sequence: CSAEGDRGYKQYF. CDR3 coding DNA: TGCAGTGCTGAGGGGGACAGGGGTTACAAGCAGTACTTC.

This chain joins TRBV6-6 and TRBJ2-7, with 7 bases aligning to TRBD2. The ends lost 4 bases at V and 3 bases at J; junction bases unmatched: 9. Germline V gives CDR1 MNHNY, CDR2 SVGAGI (reference sequence). CDR3 size: 15 residues. Written as DNA, the CDR3 is TGTGCCAGCAGTTGGGGTGAGGCGGGAGTCTACGAGCAGTACTTC. As protein: CASSWGEAGVYEQYF.